This TCR beta chain was identified during a study of beta chain features in type 1 diabetes. The sequenced template was cDNA made from the entire isolated RNA. TCRdb keeps only in-frame clones here, not all; method: immunoSEQ multiplex PCR. The sample has around 280,000 clones; approximately 15% are singletons. Points from the study as a whole: In every one of the four CD4+ subsets, TCRB CDR3s were moderately but significantly shorter in Type 1 diabetes patients. Patients showed naive, central memory and Treg TCRB repertoires that appeared more similar than those of healthy donors.

There was one heparinised blood draw per donor, averaging around 100 mL. This clone was detected only a few times. As yet, its antigen is unknown. Source material: naive CD4+ T cells from blood. This clonotype originated in a man aged 18 to 30 with type 1 diabetes.

The CDR3 spells CASSLSGTGKAFF. The CDR3 DNA sequence: TGTGCCAGCAGTTTATCAGGGACAGGGAAAGCTTTCTTT. This chain uses TRBV27 with TRBJ1-1; 9 bases agree with TRBD1. V was clipped by 0 bases and J by 9 bases; unmatched bases: 2. This CDR3 comprises 13 residues. Germline lookup yields CDR1 MNHEY and CDR2 SMNVEV (reference sequence).